This T cell receptor (beta chain) was retrieved from a study of shared clonotypes between healthy human individuals. Background on the study: Plates per donor: three CD4 naive, three CD4 memory, two CD8 naive, one CD8 memory.

Germline CDR1 KGHSH, CDR2 LQKENI. The V segment lost 1 base and the J segment 1 base; nucleotides outside the gene matches: 3. The CDR3 sequence is 16 residues long. Sequenced by immunoSEQ multiplex PCR; TCRdb stores in-frame clones only, minus some. This table holds fewer than 400,000 clones, around 74% found once. The source of this sequence is a man aged 25-45 years in good health. The chain has TRBV18 and TRBJ2-7; the match to TRBD2 covers 11 bases. The sample consisted of memory CD4+ T cells sorted from blood. Stated subset: CD45RA-negative fraction. The CDR3 spells CASSPQASGGSYEQYF. CDR3 nucleotide sequence: TGTGCCAGCTCACCACAGGCTAGCGGGGGGTCCTACGAGCAGTACTTC.